This T cell receptor beta chain was found in a study of CD8+ T cells in alopecia areata. Treatment here: oral pan-JAK inhibitor, 5-10 mg twice daily. Following extraction, RNA underwent reverse transcription to cDNA, which served as the sequencing template. The data were produced by immunoSEQ multiplex PCR, yet TCRdb's version contains in-frame clones alone and is incomplete. The sample has 150,000 to 200,000 clones, around 64% seen once; the top ten hold approximately 1.4%. This TCR was recovered from a human donor with alopecia areata. The input for sequencing was CD4+ T cells sorted from blood, taken at week 49, from a patient treated with tofacitinib.

CDR3: CAWGRTSNQPQHF. As DNA, the CDR3 is TGTGCCTGGGGAAGGACTAGCAATCAGCCCCAGCATTTT. V is TRBV30 and J is TRBJ1-5; no clear D. The CDR3 is 13 amino acids. V gave up 5 bases and J gave up 0 bases, with 8 bases separating them. Germline-derived CDR1 and CDR2 are GTSNPN and SVGIG (reference sequence).